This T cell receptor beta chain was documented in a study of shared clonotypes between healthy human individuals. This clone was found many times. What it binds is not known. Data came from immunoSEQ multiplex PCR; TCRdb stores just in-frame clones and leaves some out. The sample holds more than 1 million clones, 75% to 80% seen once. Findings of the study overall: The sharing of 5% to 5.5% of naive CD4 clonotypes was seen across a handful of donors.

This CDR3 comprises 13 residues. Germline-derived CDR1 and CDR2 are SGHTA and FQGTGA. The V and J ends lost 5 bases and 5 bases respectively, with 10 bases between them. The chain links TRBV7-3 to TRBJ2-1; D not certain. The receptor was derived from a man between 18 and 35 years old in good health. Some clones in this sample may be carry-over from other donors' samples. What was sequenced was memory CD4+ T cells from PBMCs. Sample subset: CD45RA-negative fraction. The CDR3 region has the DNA TGTGCCAGCAGCGAGACTCGGAACAATGAGCAGTTCTTC. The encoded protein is CASSETRNNEQFF.